The text below deals with one T cell receptor (beta chain). The sample is drawn from a study of shared clonotypes between healthy human individuals. The trim removed 0 bases at V and 2 bases at J, leaving 4 bases unmatched. The CDR3 consists of 15 residues. Germline loops: CDR1 SGHVS, CDR2 FQNEAQ. Some 31,000 T cell genomes (roughly 300 ng DNA) went into each PBMC replicate. Assay: immunoSEQ multiplex PCR; the TCRdb copy retains only in-frame clones and omits some. The sample carries 400,000 to 500,000 clones, 76% recorded once. The chain uses TRBV7-8 and TRBJ2-7; 7 bases fit TRBD2. The sample comprised PBMCs. The sequence derives from a woman aged 40 to 50 in good health. Some clones in this sample may be carry-over from other donors' samples. The CDR3 coding sequence is TGTGCCAGCAGCTTAGCGGGGAGGGGCGCCTACGAGCAGTACTTC. This encodes CASSLAGRGAYEQYF.